The 20 T cell receptor beta chains in this list originate from one sample, sequenced in a study of T-cell reconstitution after alpha-beta-depleted transplantation in children. For TCRbeta, the library was prepared with unique molecular identifiers. Each CDR3 protein is one row after TCRdb ran MiXCR on the PCR reads. The repertoire has around 450,000 distinct CDR3 sequences, around 16% of them found once; the top ten carry over 25%. Sequences were derived from PBMCs, mostly from graft donor cells, sampled 360 days after TCRalphabeta/CD19-depleted stem cell transplant. The source of these receptors is a boy under two years old who had a stem cell transplant for Wiskott-Aldrich syndrome, so the T cells may come from the graft donor.

This clonotype showed up just a few times. The rearrangement joins TRBV7-2 to TRBJ1-2, with 8 positions matching TRBD1. The CDR3 sequence is 11 residues long. Germline V lookup: CDR1 SGHTA, CDR2 FQGNSA. V lost 6 bases and J lost 9; bases outside the gene matches: 3. CDR3 in DNA: TGTGCCAGCAGTCAGGGGGCAAGCTACACCTTC. Translated: CASSQGASYTF.

This clonotype has only a few counts. The gene calls are TRBV6-4 and TRBJ2-3, with 9 bases that match TRBD1. This CDR3 contains 15 residues. Germline V lookup: CDR1 MRHNA, CDR2 SNTAGT. Unmatched junction bases numbered 5, after V lost 5 bases and J lost 2 bases. The CDR3 DNA reads TGTGCCAGCAGTTCAGACAGGGGGGCCACAGATACGCAGTATTTT. Translating it yields CASSSDRGATDTQYF.

The chain has TRBV6-1 and TRBJ1-2, with D hard to call. V was shortened by 0 bases and J by 4 bases, with 9 bases between the two germline ends. Looked up from germline, CDR1 is MNHNS and CDR2 is SASEGT. CDR3 size: 14 residues. This CDR3 reads CASSEALRSYGYTF. The DNA for the CDR3 is TGTGCCAGCAGTGAAGCGCTACGGAGCTATGGCTACACCTTC.

This clonotype occurred many times. The V gene is TRBV7-9, the J gene TRBJ2-6, with D possibly matching TRBD1 (5 bases). Germline assignment: CDR1 SEHNR and CDR2 FQNEAQ (reference sequence). The CDR3 has 16 residues. Trimming cost V 5 bases and J 0 bases, with 11 bases left between them. This CDR3 is CASSLNRFSGANVLTF. In DNA form, the CDR3 reads TGTGCCAGCAGCCTCAACAGGTTCTCTGGGGCCAACGTCCTGACTTTC.

This clonotype was recorded a few times. This chain links TRBV5-1 with TRBJ2-1; TRBD1 aligns across 10 bases. The CDR3 has 15 residues. CDR1 and CDR2 from the germline V gene are SGHRS and YFSETQ. Trimming at V came to 5 bases and at J to 7 bases, leaving 9 bases not matched to a gene. CDR3 loop: CASSPDRGRRNEQFF. The CDR3 DNA sequence: TGCGCCAGCAGTCCCGACAGGGGGCGCCGGAATGAGCAGTTCTTC.

The chain has TRBV4-3 and TRBJ2-7; 9 nucleotides align to TRBD2. CDR3 size: 16 residues. Per germline, CDR1 LGHNA and CDR2 YSLEER. V shed 2 bases and J 4 bases; nucleotides not matched to a gene: 9. The CDR3 DNA sequence: TGCGCCAGCAGCCAACAACCCTTAGCGGGAGTGTACGAGCAGTACTTC. Residues: CASSQQPLAGVYEQYF.

This clonotype was counted only a few times. The chain couples TRBV5-1 to TRBJ2-2; D may correspond to TRBD1 or TRBD2 (5 bases each). The CDR3 length is 12 residues. Trimming shortened V by 1 base and J by 10 bases, and 8 bases separated the two germline ends. The V gene's germline CDR1 is SGHRS and CDR2 YFSETQ. This CDR3 reads CASSLQGTELFF. The CDR3 DNA is TGCGCCAGCAGCTTGCAAGGGACGGAGCTGTTTTTT.

The chain combines TRBV10-1 with TRBJ2-7; D is unclear. Trimming removed 2 bases at V and 2 bases at J, with 16 bases between. Germline V gene lookup returns CDR1 WNHNN and CDR2 SYGVQD (reference sequence). This CDR3 contains 16 residues. Here the CDR3 reads CASSEPKGRKPYEQYF. CDR3 in DNA: TGCGCCAGCAGTGAGCCTAAAGGAAGGAAGCCCTACGAGCAGTACTTC.

This chain uses TRBV5-8 with TRBJ2-7; unclear D gene. The CDR3 is made up of 11 amino acids. The germline V gene has CDR1 SGHTS and CDR2 YDEGEE. V lost 5 bases, J lost 7 bases, and 10 bases lay in between. CDR3 sequence reads: CASRPPEEQYF. The DNA for the CDR3 is TGTGCCAGCAGACCTCCCGAGGAGCAGTACTTC.

The chain uses TRBV2 and TRBJ2-2, with D possibly TRBD2 on 5 matching bases. CDR1 is SNHLY and CDR2 is FYNNEI in the germline V gene. The CDR3 has 13 amino acids. V was clipped by 2 bases and J by 8 bases, with 9 bases between them. CDR3 loop: CASSEHRGGELFF. CDR3 in DNA: TGTGCCAGCAGTGAACATCGGGGTGGGGAGCTGTTTTTT.

V is TRBV6-2 or TRBV6-3 and J is TRBJ2-7; 9 bases line up with TRBD1. Germline V gene lookup returns CDR1 MNHEY and CDR2 SVGEGT. This CDR3 is built from 15 residues. The V gene end was trimmed by 0 bases and the J gene end by 2 bases; junction bases not matched to a gene: 2. The CDR3 here is CASSYSQGAAYEQYF. For the CDR3, the DNA is TGTGCCAGCAGTTACTCACAGGGGGCGGCCTACGAGCAGTACTTC.

This clonotype was seen a handful of times. The chain joins TRBV10-3 to TRBJ2-7; either TRBD1 or TRBD2 may supply D (6 bases each). This CDR3 comprises 15 residues. Germline V gene sequence: CDR1 ENHRY, CDR2 SYGVKD. V gave up 3 bases and J gave up 5 bases, with 17 bases separating them. Written as DNA, the CDR3 is TGTGCCATCAGTGAAAGGGGGAGGCTTAGCGACGAGCAGTACTTC. It translates to CAISERGRLSDEQYF.

This clonotype was picked up a small number of times. V and J are TRBV10-3 and TRBJ2-6; possible D gene TRBD2, 5 bases. The germline V gene has CDR1 ENHRY and CDR2 SYGVKD. The CDR3 runs to 15 residues. The V gene lost 4 bases and the J gene lost 2 bases, with 9 bases spanning the gap. CDR3 nucleotide sequence: TGTGCCATCAGTGTGGCCGGGGCTGGGGCCAACGTCCTGACTTTC. It translates to CAISVAGAGANVLTF.

V usage is TRBV5-1 and J usage is TRBJ2-5; D perhaps matches TRBD1 (5 bases). Germline CDR1 is SGHRS and CDR2 is YFSETQ. The length of the CDR3 is 14 residues. V lost 5 bases, J lost 0 bases, and 11 bases lay in between. The chain's CDR3 is CASRIGDHQETQYF. As DNA, the CDR3 is TGCGCCAGCAGAATAGGGGATCACCAAGAGACCCAGTACTTC.

This clonotype was seen a handful of times. The rearrangement links TRBV11-2 to TRBJ2-5; the D gene is possibly TRBD2 (5 bases). With 4 bases removed from V and 6 bases from J, the gap between germline ends came to 9 bases. The CDR3 extends over 12 amino acids. Germline V gene sequence: CDR1 SGHAT, CDR2 FQNNGV. CDR3 sequence: CASSYSGKTQYF. Here the CDR3 DNA reads TGTGCCAGCAGCTATTCGGGGAAGACCCAGTACTTC.

This clonotype was seen a handful of times. This rearrangement joins TRBV6-2 or TRBV6-3 to TRBJ2-1, with D uncertain. V was trimmed by 6 bases and J by 3 bases, leaving 9 bases between them. CDR1 and CDR2 from the germline V gene are MNHEY and SVGEGT. The CDR3 covers 13 residues. CDR3 sequence reads: CASRYGVYNEQFF. The CDR3 nucleotides are TGTGCCAGCAGGTATGGGGTCTACAATGAGCAGTTCTTC.

This clonotype was seen only a few times. The chain has TRBV29-1 and TRBJ2-1; 7 nucleotides line up with TRBD2. J lost 7 bases, V lost 1 base, and 16 bases had no gene match. Germline V gene data show CDR1 as SQVTM and CDR2 as ANQGSEA. CDR3 size: 17 residues. The CDR3 sequence is CSVEAPLGLEKNNEQFF. CDR3 coding DNA: TGCAGCGTTGAAGCCCCTCTCGGACTAGAAAAGAATAATGAGCAGTTCTTC.

The chain's CDR3 is CASSQDWTTQETQYF. In nucleotides, the CDR3 is TGCGCCAGCAGCCAAGATTGGACCACCCAAGAGACCCAGTACTTC. The gene calls are TRBV4-3 and TRBJ2-5; no reliable D call. The V gene lost 0 bases and the J gene lost 1 base, with 9 bases spanning the gap. The CDR3 spans 15 residues. Looked up from germline, CDR1 is LGHNA and CDR2 is YSLEER.

The J gene is TRBJ2-2, the V gene TRBV24-1; D uncertain. V gave up 9 bases and J gave up 3 bases, with 13 bases separating them. The germline gives CDR1 KGHDR, CDR2 SFDVKD. This CDR3 has 14 amino acids. The CDR3 DNA reads TGTGCCACCGGTTCAGACCTACACACCGGGGAGCTGTTTTTT. Protein: CATGSDLHTGELFF.

V usage is TRBV4-3 and J usage is TRBJ2-3, with 12 bases lining up with TRBD2. V was pared by 0 bases and J by 5 bases, with 6 bases of the junction left unmatched. The CDR3 covers 17 residues. CDR1 LGHNA and CDR2 YSLEER come from the germline V gene. The CDR3 region has the DNA TGCGCCAGCAGCCAAGACTTACTAGCGGGAGGCCAAGATACGCAGTATTTT. Amino acid sequence: CASSQDLLAGGQDTQYF.